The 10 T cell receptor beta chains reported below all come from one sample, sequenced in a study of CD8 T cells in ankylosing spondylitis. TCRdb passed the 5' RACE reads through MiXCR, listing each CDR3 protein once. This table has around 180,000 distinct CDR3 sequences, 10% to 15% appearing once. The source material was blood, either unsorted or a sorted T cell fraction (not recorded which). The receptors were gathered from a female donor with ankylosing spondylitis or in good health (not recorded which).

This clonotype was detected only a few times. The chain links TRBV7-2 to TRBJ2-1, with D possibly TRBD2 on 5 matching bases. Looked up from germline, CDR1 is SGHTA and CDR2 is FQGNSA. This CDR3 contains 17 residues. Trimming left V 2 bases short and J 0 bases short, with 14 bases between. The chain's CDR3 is CASSLTLPGFSYNEQFF. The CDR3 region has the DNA TGTGCCAGCAGCTTAACTTTGCCGGGATTCTCCTACAATGAGCAGTTCTTC.

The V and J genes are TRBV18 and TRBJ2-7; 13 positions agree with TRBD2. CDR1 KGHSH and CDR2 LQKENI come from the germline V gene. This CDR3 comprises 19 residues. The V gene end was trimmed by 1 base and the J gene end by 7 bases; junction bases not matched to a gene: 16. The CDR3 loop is CASSPLGPGRTSGSGEQYF. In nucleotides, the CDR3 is TGTGCCAGCTCACCACTAGGGCCAGGACGGACTAGCGGGAGTGGGGAGCAGTACTTC.

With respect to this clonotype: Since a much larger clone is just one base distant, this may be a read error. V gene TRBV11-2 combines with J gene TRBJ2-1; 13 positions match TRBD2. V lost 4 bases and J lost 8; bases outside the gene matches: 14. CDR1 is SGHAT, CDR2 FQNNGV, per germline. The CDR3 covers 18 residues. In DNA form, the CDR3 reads TGTGCCAGCAGCTGGAGACTAGCGGGAGGAACCCAGTGGGATGAGCAGTTCTTC. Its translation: CASSWRLAGGTQWDEQFF.

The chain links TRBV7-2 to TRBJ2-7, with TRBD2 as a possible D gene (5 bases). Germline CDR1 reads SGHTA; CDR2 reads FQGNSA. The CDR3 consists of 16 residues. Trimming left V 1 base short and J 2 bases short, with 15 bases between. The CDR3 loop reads CASSLVSADLAYEQYF. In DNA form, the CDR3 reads TGTGCCAGCAGCTTAGTCTCTGCGGACTTAGCCTACGAGCAGTACTTC. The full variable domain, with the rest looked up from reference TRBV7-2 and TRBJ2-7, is GAGVSQSPSNKVTEKGKDVELRCDPISGHTALYWYRQSLGQGLEFLIYFQGNSAPDKSGLPSDRFSAERTGGSVSTLTIQRTQQEDSAVYLCASSLVSADLAYEQYFGPGTRLTVT.

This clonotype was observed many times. The CDR3 is CATSDQQGQAFF. DNA for the CDR3: TGTGCCACCAGTGATCAACAGGGCCAAGCTTTCTTT. The J gene is TRBJ1-1, the V gene TRBV24-1; a weak D match, TRBD1 (6 bases). There are 12 residues in the CDR3. V lost 3 bases and J 9 bases, leaving 10 bases between the germline ends. Per the germline V gene, CDR1 is KGHDR and CDR2 is SFDVKD.

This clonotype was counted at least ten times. The CDR3 loop is CASTPGRAQETQYF. CDR3 bases: TGTGCCAGCACCCCGGGACGGGCCCAAGAGACCCAGTACTTC. V is TRBV21-1 and J is TRBJ2-5; TRBD1, the table's D call, was not compared with the DNA. TRBV21-1 is termed a pseudogene. This CDR3 has 14 residues.

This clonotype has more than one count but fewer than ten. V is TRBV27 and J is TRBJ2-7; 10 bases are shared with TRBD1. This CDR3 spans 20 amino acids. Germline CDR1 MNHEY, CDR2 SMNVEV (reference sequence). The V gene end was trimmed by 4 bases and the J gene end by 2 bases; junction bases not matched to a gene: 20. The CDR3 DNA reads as TGTGCCAGCAGTTCGTGGACAGGGGGTCAGTCGGCGGGGCTGCCCTACGAGCAGTACTTC. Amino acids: CASSSWTGGQSAGLPYEQYF.

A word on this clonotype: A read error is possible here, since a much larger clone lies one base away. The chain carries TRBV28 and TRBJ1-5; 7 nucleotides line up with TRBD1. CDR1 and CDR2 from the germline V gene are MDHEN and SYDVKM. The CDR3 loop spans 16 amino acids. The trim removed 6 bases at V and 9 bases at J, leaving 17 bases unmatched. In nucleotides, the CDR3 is TGTGCCAGCAGCGAAACAACGGGCAGGGGGTTACGGCCCCAGCATTTT. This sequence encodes CASSETTGRGLRPQHF.

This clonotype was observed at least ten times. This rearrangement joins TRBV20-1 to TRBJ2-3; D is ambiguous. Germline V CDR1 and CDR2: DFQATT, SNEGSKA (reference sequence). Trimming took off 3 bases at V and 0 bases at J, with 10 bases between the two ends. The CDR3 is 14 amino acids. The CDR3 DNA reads TGCAGTGCTAGTGACGGAACTAGCACAGATACGCAGTATTTT. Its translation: CSASDGTSTDTQYF.

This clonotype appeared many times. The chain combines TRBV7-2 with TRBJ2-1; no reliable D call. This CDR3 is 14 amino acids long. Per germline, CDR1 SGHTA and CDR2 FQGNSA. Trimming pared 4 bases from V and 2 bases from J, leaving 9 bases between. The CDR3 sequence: CASSSSRTYNEQFF. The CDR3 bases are TGTGCCAGCAGCTCCTCCAGAACCTACAATGAGCAGTTCTTC.